This T cell receptor (beta chain) appears in the sequencing data of a study of CD8+CD57+ T cells in acquired aplastic anemia. Study information: Sorting CD4+ and CD8+ cells gave DNA averaging about 2.9 ug.

TCR beta VDJ and CDR3 profiling used genomic DNA as template. TCRdb re-derived calls from the reads in MiXCR, one entry per CDR3 protein. The data show a few hundred thousand distinct CDR3 sequences, roughly a third seen once. Overall study findings and caveats: Common to patients and controls were twenty-nine CD8+ CDR3 sequences.

On this clonotype itself: Its antigen is not identified.

Losses at the gene ends were 3 bases for V and 6 bases for J; bases not matched to a gene: 6. The CDR3 consists of 16 residues. Germline CDR1 SNHLY, CDR2 FYNNEI. Previously, flow cytometry had revealed CD8+CD57+ cell expansion in the patients chosen for sequencing. Untreated patients provided the blood samples, with no therapy given before sampling. This TCR derives from a human donor with aplastic anemia. The chain has TRBV2 and TRBJ1-6, with 9 bases lining up with TRBD1. Sequencing input: sorted CD4+, CD8+, or CD8+CD57+ T cells (not recorded which) from PBMCs. DNA of the CDR3: TGTGCCAGCAGTGACGGGACAGGGCTCAGTAATTCACCCCTCCACTTT. This sequence encodes CASSDGTGLSNSPLHF.